This TCR beta chain was documented in a study of early T cells in non-severe SARS-CoV-2 infection. Whole-study context: Chains from this unsorted whole-blood bulk RNA could not be paired. Points from the study as a whole: Anti-spike CD8 specificities were favored by VDJdb matching, whose results missed private and CD4 specificities.

The CDR3 is 18 amino acids. V was clipped by 4 bases and J by 4 bases, with 21 bases between them. Germline V CDR1 and CDR2: KGHDR, SFDVKD. Comment on this clonotype: Its target is unknown.

Tagging with unique molecular identifiers was applied to individual cDNA molecules. Using its own MiXCR run on the 5' RACE reads, TCRdb lists one record per CDR3 protein. The data hold about 80,000 distinct CDR3 sequences, with about an eighth observed a single time. The chain joins TRBV24-1 to TRBJ2-2, with a tentative D call TRBD2 (6 bases). Material for sequencing was whole blood. The sequence was obtained from an adult who was a healthcare worker with PCR-confirmed SARS-CoV-2 infection or an uninfected control (not recorded which). The CDR3, as DNA: TGTGCCACCAGTGACTCCCGGCGAACGGGGGATTCCACCGGGGAGCTGTTTTTT. Translation gives CATSDSRRTGDSTGELFF.